A single T cell receptor (beta chain) is shown here with its context. TCRdb ran MiXCR on the reads and lists one entry per CDR3 protein. Of approximately 500,000 distinct CDR3 sequences listed, over 9% are singletons. The data stem from a study of T cell repertoires in cytomegalovirus infection. CDR3 length equals 17 residues. J lost 7 bases, V lost 4 bases, and 11 bases had no gene match. Germline V gene lookup returns CDR1 SGHNT and CDR2 YYREEE (reference sequence). The sample comprised PBMCs. This receptor was obtained from a human donor in good health (CMV status not recorded). Some clones in this sample may be carry-over from other donors' samples. The J gene is TRBJ2-2, the V gene TRBV5-4; TRBD2 aligns across 12 bases. CDR3 in DNA: TGTGCCAGCAGCAGATCTAGCGGGGGGGCATCGATCGGGGAGCTGTTTTTT. It codes for CASSRSSGGASIGELFF.